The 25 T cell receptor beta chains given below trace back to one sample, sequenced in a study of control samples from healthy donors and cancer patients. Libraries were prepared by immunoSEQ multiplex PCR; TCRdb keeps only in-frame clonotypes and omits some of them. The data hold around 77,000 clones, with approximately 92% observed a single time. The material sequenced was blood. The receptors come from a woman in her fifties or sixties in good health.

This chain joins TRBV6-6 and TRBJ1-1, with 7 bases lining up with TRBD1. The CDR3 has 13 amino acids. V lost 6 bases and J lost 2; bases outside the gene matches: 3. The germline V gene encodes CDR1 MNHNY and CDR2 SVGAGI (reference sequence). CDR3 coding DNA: TGTGCCAGCAGCGACAGGGCCAACACTGAAGCTTTCTTT. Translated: CASSDRANTEAFF.

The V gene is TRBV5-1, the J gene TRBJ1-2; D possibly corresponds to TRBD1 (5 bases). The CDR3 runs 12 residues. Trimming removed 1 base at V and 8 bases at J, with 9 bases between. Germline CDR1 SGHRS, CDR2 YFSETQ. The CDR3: CASSLTAGGYTF. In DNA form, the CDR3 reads TGCGCCAGCAGCTTGACGGCAGGGGGCTACACCTTC. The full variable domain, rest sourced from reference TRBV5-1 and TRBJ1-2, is KAGVTQTPRYLIKTRGQQVTLSCSPISGHRSVSWYQQTPGQGLQFLFEYFSETQRNKGNFPGRFSGRQFSNSRSEMNVSTLELGDSALYLCASSLTAGGYTFGSGTRLTVV.

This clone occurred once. The CDR3 DNA follows: TGTGCCAGCAGCTTCGGAGGGATGGGCGAGCAGTACTTC. Its protein is CASSFGGMGEQYF. The gene calls are TRBV7-3 and TRBJ2-7; a weak D match, TRBD2 (6 bases). The CDR3 extends over 13 amino acids. V was cut by 3 bases and J by 6 bases, with 12 bases left in between. Germline loops: CDR1 SGHTA, CDR2 FQGTGA.

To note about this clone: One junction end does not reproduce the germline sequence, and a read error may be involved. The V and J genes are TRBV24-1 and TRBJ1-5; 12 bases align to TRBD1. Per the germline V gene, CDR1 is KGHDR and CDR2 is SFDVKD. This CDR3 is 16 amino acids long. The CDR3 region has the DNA TGTGCCACCAGTGATTCCGGGACAGGGGGCAAACAGCCCCAGCATTTT. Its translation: CATSDSGTGGKQPQHF.

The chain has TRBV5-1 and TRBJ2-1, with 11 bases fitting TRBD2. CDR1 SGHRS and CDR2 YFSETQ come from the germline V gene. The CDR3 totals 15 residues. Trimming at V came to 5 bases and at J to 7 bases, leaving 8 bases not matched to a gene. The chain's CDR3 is CASSFLAGGLNEQFF. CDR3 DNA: TGCGCCAGCAGTTTCCTAGCGGGAGGTCTGAATGAGCAGTTCTTC. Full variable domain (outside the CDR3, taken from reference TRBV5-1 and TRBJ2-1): KAGVTQTPRYLIKTRGQQVTLSCSPISGHRSVSWYQQTPGQGLQFLFEYFSETQRNKGNFPGRFSGRQFSNSRSEMNVSTLELGDSALYLCASSFLAGGLNEQFFGPGTRLTVL.

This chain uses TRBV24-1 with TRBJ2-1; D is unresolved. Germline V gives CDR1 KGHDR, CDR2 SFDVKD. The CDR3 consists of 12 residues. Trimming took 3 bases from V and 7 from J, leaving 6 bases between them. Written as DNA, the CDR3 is TGTGCCACCAGTGATCCAGCGAATGAGCAGTTCTTC. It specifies CATSDPANEQFF.

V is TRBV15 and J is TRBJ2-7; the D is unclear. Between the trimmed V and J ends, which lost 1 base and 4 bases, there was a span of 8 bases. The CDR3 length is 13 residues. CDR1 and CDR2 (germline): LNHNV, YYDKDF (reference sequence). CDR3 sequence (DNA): TGTGCCACCAGCAGAGTTCCGAATTACGAGCAGTACTTC. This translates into CATSRVPNYEQYF.

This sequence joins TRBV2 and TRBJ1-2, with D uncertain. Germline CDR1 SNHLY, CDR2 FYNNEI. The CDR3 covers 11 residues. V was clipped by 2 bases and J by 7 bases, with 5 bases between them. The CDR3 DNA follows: TGTGCCAGCAGTGAATTGGGTGGCTACACCTTC. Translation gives CASSELGGYTF.

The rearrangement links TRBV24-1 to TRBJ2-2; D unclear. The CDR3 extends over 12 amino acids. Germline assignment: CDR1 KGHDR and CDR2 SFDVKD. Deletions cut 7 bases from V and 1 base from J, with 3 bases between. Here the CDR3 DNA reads TGTGCCACCAGGGGGAACACCGGGGAGCTGTTTTTT. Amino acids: CATRGNTGELFF.

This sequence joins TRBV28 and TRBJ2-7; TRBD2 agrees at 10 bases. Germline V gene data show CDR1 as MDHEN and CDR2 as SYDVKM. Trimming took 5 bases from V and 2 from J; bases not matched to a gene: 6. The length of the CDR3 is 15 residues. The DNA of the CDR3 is TGTGCCAGCAGTCCACTAGCGGGAATTCCCTACGAGCAGTACTTC. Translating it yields CASSPLAGIPYEQYF.

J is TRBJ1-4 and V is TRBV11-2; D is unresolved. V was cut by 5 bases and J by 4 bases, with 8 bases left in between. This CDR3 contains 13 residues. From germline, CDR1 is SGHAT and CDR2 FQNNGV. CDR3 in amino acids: CASSRAHNEKLFF. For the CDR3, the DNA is TGTGCCAGCAGCCGGGCCCATAATGAAAAACTGTTTTTT.

The CDR3 region is CASSSPRRTRSDYEQYF. As DNA, the CDR3 is TGTGCCAGCAGTTCCCCCAGACGGACTAGAAGCGACTACGAGCAGTACTTC. The chain links TRBV6-2 or TRBV6-3 to TRBJ2-7; 7 bases agree with TRBD2. The length of the CDR3 is 17 residues. V shed 4 bases, J shed 3 bases, and the junction held 15 bases outside the gene matches. Germline V gene lookup returns CDR1 MNHEY and CDR2 SVGEGT.

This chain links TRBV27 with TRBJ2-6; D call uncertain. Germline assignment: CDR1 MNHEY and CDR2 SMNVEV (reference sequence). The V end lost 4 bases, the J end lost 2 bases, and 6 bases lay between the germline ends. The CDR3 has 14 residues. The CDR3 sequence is CASSSSAGANVLTF. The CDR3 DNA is TGTGCCAGCAGTTCCTCGGCTGGGGCCAACGTCCTGACTTTC.

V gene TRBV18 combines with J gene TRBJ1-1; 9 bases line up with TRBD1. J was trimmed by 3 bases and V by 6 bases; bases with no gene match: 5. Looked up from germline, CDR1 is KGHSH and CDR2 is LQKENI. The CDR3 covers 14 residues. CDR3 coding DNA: TGTGCCAGCTCCATGGGACAGGGAGACACTGAAGCTTTCTTT. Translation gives CASSMGQGDTEAFF.

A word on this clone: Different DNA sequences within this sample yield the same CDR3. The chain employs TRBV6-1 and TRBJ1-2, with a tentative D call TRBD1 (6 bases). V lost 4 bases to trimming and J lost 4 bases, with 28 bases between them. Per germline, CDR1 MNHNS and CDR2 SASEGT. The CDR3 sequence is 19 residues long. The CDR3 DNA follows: TGTGCCAGCAGTGCGACCGGGGGGCCCGGGGGGCAAGGGGCCTATGGCTACACCTTC. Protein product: CASSATGGPGGQGAYGYTF.

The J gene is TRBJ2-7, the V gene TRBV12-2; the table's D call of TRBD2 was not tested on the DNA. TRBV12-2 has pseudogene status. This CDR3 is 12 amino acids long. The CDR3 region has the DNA TGTGCAAGTCGCCTAAACTCCTACGAGCAGTACTTC. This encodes CASRLNSYEQYF.

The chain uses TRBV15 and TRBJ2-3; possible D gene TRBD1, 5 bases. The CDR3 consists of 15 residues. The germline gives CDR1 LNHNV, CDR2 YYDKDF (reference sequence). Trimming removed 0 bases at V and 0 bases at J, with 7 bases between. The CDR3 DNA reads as TGTGCCACCAGCAGAGACAGGGTTAGCACAGATACGCAGTATTTT. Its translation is CATSRDRVSTDTQYF.

The CDR3 coding sequence is TGCGCCAGCAAGAGATCAGGAGGGTTCGAGCAGTACTTC. Its translation: CASKRSGGFEQYF. The J gene is TRBJ2-7, the V gene TRBV5-1, with D possibly matching TRBD2 (6 bases). Trimming removed 6 bases at V and 6 bases at J, with 16 bases between. The length of the CDR3 is 13 residues. The germline CDR1 and CDR2 sequences are SGHRS and YFSETQ.

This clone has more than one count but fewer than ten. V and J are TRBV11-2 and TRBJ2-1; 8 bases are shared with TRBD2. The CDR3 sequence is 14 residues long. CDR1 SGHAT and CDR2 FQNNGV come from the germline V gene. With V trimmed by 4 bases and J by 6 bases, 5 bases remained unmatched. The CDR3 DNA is TGTGCCAGCAGCTCCTCCGGGACTAGCAATGAGCAGTTCTTC. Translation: CASSSSGTSNEQFF.

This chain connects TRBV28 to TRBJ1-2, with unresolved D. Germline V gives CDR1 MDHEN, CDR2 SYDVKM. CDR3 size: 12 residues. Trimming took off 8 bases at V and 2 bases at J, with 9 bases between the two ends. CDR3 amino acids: CASGRRNYGYTF. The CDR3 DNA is TGTGCCAGCGGACGGAGGAACTATGGCTACACCTTC.

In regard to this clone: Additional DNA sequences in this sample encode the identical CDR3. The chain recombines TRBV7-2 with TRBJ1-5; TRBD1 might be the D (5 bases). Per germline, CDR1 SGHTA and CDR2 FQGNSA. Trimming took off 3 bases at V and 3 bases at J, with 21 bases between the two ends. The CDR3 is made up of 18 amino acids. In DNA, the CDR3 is TGTGCCAGCAGCTTGGTCCACACCGGGGGGGACTACAATCAGCCCCAGCATTTT. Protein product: CASSLVHTGGDYNQPQHF.

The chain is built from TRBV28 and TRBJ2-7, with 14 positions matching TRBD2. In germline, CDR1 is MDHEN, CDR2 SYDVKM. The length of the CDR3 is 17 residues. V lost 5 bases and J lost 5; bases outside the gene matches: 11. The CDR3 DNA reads TGTGCCAGCAGTACCATGACTAGCGGGAGGGCCCTCCACGAGCAGTACTTC. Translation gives CASSTMTSGRALHEQYF. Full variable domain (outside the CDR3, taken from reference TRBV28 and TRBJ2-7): DVKVTQSSRYLVKRTGEKVFLECVQDMDHENMFWYRQDPGLGLRLIYFSYDVKMKEKGDIPEGYSVSREKKERFSLILESASTNQTSMYLCASSTMTSGRALHEQYFGPGTRLTVT.

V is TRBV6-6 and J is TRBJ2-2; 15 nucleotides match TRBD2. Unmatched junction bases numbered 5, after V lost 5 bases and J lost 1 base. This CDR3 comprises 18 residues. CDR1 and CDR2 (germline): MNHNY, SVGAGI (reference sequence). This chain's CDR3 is CASSHRTSGRGNTGELFF. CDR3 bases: TGTGCCAGCAGTCACAGGACTAGCGGGAGGGGGAACACCGGGGAGCTGTTTTTT.

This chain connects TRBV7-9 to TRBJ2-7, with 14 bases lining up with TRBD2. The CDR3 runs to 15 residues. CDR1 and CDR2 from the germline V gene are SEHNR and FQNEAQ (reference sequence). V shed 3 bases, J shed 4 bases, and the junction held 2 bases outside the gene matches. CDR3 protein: CASSLGLAGVYEQYF. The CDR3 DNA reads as TGTGCCAGCAGCTTGGGACTAGCGGGAGTGTACGAGCAGTACTTC. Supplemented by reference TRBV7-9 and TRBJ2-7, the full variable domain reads DTGVSQNPRHKITKRGQNVTFRCDPISEHNRLYWYRQTLGQGPEFLTYFQNEAQLEKSRLLSDRFSAERPKGSFSTLEIQRTEQGDSAMYLCASSLGLAGVYEQYFGPGTRLTVT.

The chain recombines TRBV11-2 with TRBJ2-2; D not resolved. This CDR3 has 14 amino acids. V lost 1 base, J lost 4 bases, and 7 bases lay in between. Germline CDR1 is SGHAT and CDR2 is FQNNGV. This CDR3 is CASSLAQVTGELFF. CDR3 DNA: TGTGCCAGCAGCTTAGCGCAGGTCACCGGGGAGCTGTTTTTT.